Shown below are 12 T cell receptor beta chains from a single sample sequenced in a study of cytomegalovirus exposure and HLA in healthy donors. PCR was performed using 60 Vbeta and 13 Jbeta primers. TCRdb's copy holds only in-frame clones and misses some; the assay was immunoSEQ multiplex PCR. This table holds 130,000 to 150,000 clones, less than 85% found once. Sequencing input: PBMCs. These receptors all come from a man aged 40-55 years in good health and CMV-seropositive.

J is TRBJ1-3 and V is TRBV18; D possibly corresponds to TRBD1 (6 bases). V lost 0 bases, J lost 5 bases, and 8 bases lay in between. Germline CDR1 reads KGHSH; CDR2 reads LQKENI. This CDR3 has 14 residues. The CDR3 DNA reads as TGTGCCAGCTCACCACCGGACAGTCGAAACACCATATATTTT. This translates into CASSPPDSRNTIYF.

This chain connects TRBV11-3 to TRBJ2-7; 7 nucleotides line up with TRBD1. This CDR3 has 13 residues. Germline trimming cut 5 bases from V and 4 bases from J; bases unmatched to any gene: 5. Germline V CDR1 and CDR2: SGHNT, YENEEA. The CDR3 loop is CASSPLQGYEQYF. Here the CDR3 DNA reads TGTGCCAGCAGCCCTTTACAGGGGTACGAGCAGTACTTC. Full variable domain (rest looked up from reference TRBV11-3 and TRBJ2-7): EAGVVQSPRYKIIEKKQPVAFWCNPISGHNTLYWYLQNLGQGPELLIRYENEEAVDDSQLPKDRFSAERLKGVDSTLKIQPAELGDSAVYLCASSPLQGYEQYFGPGTRLTVT.

Concerning this clone: Other DNA sequences in the sample encode the same CDR3. The chain recombines TRBV29-1 with TRBJ1-2, with D perhaps matching TRBD1 (5 bases). CDR1 SQVTM and CDR2 ANQGSEA come from the germline V gene. The CDR3 runs 11 residues. Trimming left V 0 bases short and J 8 bases short, with 7 bases between. The CDR3 DNA reads as TGCAGCGTTGAAGACAGGGCCGGCTACACCTTC. Its protein product is CSVEDRAGYTF.

The rearrangement uses TRBV30 and TRBJ2-1; 13 bases agree with TRBD2. This CDR3 is 14 amino acids long. The trim removed 5 bases at V and 7 bases at J, leaving 5 bases unmatched. The germline V gene has CDR1 GTSNPN and CDR2 SVGIG (reference sequence). The CDR3 DNA reads TGTGCCTGGGCCGGACTAGCGGGAGCGAATGAGCAGTTCTTC. Translated: CAWAGLAGANEQFF.

This rearrangement joins TRBV7-2 to TRBJ1-1, with TRBD1 as a possible D gene (6 bases). Trimming cost V 3 bases and J 0 bases, with 14 bases left between them. This CDR3 spans 16 amino acids. Germline-derived CDR1 and CDR2 are SGHTA and FQGNSA. CDR3 protein: CASSFGGATMNTEAFF. The CDR3 DNA is TGTGCCAGCAGCTTTGGGGGGGCCACCATGAACACTGAAGCTTTCTTT.

The chain uses TRBV6-5 and TRBJ2-1; 9 nucleotides agree with TRBD2. This CDR3 is built from 15 residues. In germline, CDR1 is MNHEY, CDR2 SVGAGI. The trim removed 6 bases at V and 7 bases at J, leaving 10 bases unmatched. The chain's CDR3 is CASSLTAGGPNEQFF. As DNA, the CDR3 is TGTGCCAGCAGCCTGACAGCGGGAGGTCCGAATGAGCAGTTCTTC.

This clone was observed a handful of times. This sequence joins TRBV5-1 and TRBJ2-7; 7 bases align to TRBD1. The V segment lost 2 bases and the J segment 2 bases; nucleotides outside the gene matches: 1. The germline CDR1 and CDR2 sequences are SGHRS and YFSETQ. The CDR3 sequence is 13 residues long. CDR3 sequence: CASSFTGAYEQYF. In DNA, the CDR3 is TGCGCCAGCAGCTTTACAGGGGCCTACGAGCAGTACTTC.

The J gene is TRBJ1-1, the V gene TRBV5-8; D gene uncertain. CDR1 and CDR2 from the germline V gene are SGHTS and YDEGEE. The CDR3 has 17 amino acids. The V end was cut by 4 bases, the J end by 1 base, with 20 bases between. The CDR3 sequence is CASSLLKTSTANTEAFF. CDR3 sequence (DNA): TGTGCCAGCAGCCTGTTAAAGACAAGCACCGCGAACACTGAAGCTTTCTTT.

Only a few counts were recorded for this clone. The chain links TRBV6-1 to TRBJ2-5; TRBD1 agrees at 8 bases. The closer fit of TRBJ2-7 to the DNA end suggests the J call may be wrong. Germline values: CDR1 MNHNS, CDR2 SASEGT. The CDR3 runs to 15 residues. CDR3 nucleotide sequence: TGTGCCAGCAGTGAGCAGGGACAGGTAACCTACGAGCAGTACTTC. Protein product: CASSEQGQVTYEQYF.

The chain couples TRBV4-2 to TRBJ2-2; TRBD1 is a possible D gene (5 bases). Germline V CDR1 and CDR2: LGHNA, YNFKEQ. V was pared by 0 bases and J by 5 bases, with 16 bases between. This CDR3 contains 17 residues. The CDR3 reads CASSQDPAGFLTGELFF. The CDR3 bases are TGTGCCAGCAGCCAAGATCCCGCAGGGTTCTTGACCGGGGAGCTGTTTTTT.

The rearrangement joins TRBV19 to TRBJ2-1, with D maybe TRBD1 (5 bases). With 5 bases removed from V and 4 bases from J, the gap between germline ends came to 6 bases. The CDR3 extends over 12 amino acids. Germline CDR1 is LNHDA and CDR2 is SQIVND (reference sequence). The CDR3 loop is CASSDSYNEQFF. DNA of the CDR3: TGTGCCAGTAGTGACAGTTACAATGAGCAGTTCTTC.

This chain joins TRBV7-8 and TRBJ1-1; D ambiguous. Germline values: CDR1 SGHVS, CDR2 FQNEAQ. This CDR3 is 14 amino acids long. The V gene lost 6 bases and the J gene lost 6 bases, with 17 bases spanning the gap. The CDR3 coding sequence is TGTGCCAGCAGGGATCGGAGTGCTTGGGCTGAAGCTTTCTTT. As protein: CASRDRSAWAEAFF. The variable domain in full, completed from reference TRBV7-8 and TRBJ1-1, reads GAGVSQSPRYKVAKRGQDVALRCDPISGHVSLFWYQQALGQGPEFLTYFQNEAQLDKSGLPSDRFFAERPEGSVSTLKIQRTQQEDSAVYLCASRDRSAWAEAFFGQGTRLTVV.